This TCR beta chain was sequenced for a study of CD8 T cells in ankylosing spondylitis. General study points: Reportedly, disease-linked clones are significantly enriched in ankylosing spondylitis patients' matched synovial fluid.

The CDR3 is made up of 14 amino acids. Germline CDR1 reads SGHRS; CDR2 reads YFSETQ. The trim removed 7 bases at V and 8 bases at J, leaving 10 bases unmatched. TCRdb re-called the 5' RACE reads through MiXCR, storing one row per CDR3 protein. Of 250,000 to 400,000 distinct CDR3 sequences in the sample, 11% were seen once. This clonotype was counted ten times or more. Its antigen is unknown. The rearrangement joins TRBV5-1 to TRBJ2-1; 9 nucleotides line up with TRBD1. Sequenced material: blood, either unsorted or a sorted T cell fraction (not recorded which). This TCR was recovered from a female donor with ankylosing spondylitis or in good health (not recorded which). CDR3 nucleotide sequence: TGCGCCAGCGGATACAGGGGGCAGGGGGATGAGCAGTTCTTC. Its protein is CASGYRGQGDEQFF. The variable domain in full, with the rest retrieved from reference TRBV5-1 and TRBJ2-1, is KAGVTQTPRYLIKTRGQQVTLSCSPISGHRSVSWYQQTPGQGLQFLFEYFSETQRNKGNFPGRFSGRQFSNSRSEMNVSTLELGDSALYLCASGYRGQGDEQFFGPGTRLTVL.